These 5 T cell receptor beta chains share one sample of origin, sequenced in a study of blood T cell repertoires in COVID-19. Profiling relied on immunoSEQ multiplex PCR, and the TCRdb table lists in-frame clones only, not all of them. This sample carries tens of thousands of clones, 89% of them seen once, and the ten largest clones take approximately 45%. The specimen was peripheral blood. The receptors shown here come from a woman aged 55-69 years with COVID-19, enrolled during active disease.

This sequence joins TRBV19 and TRBJ1-1; TRBD1 is a possible D gene (6 bases). Trimming took off 6 bases at V and 1 base at J, with 15 bases between the two ends. CDR3 length equals 15 residues. Looked up from germline, CDR1 is LNHDA and CDR2 is SQIVND (reference sequence). The CDR3 sequence: CASSLGGRGNTEAFF. CDR3 bases: TGTGCCAGTAGCCTAGGAGGCAGGGGGAACACTGAAGCTTTCTTT.

The gene calls are TRBV2 and TRBJ1-2, with D perhaps matching TRBD1 (5 bases). The germline V gene has CDR1 SNHLY and CDR2 FYNNEI. V shed 6 bases and J shed 2 bases, with 10 bases lying between them. This CDR3 has 13 amino acids. CDR3 sequence: CASRQETNYGYTF. The DNA of the CDR3 is TGTGCCAGCAGACAGGAGACGAACTATGGCTACACCTTC.

The rearrangement joins TRBV28 to TRBJ2-5; a weak D match, TRBD2 (7 bases). Germline V gene data show CDR1 as MDHEN and CDR2 as SYDVKM. V was trimmed by 8 bases and J by 2 bases, leaving 21 bases between them. The CDR3 extends over 16 amino acids. This chain's CDR3 is CASSVGAASGQETQYF. Written as DNA, the CDR3 is TGTGCCAGCTCGGTGGGGGCGGCTAGCGGTCAAGAGACCCAGTACTTC.

The chain combines TRBV9 with TRBJ1-2; 7 nucleotides align to TRBD1. The CDR3 runs 14 residues. The V gene end was trimmed by 6 bases and the J gene end by 8 bases; junction bases not matched to a gene: 13. Germline CDR1 is SGDLS and CDR2 is YYNGEE. In nucleotides, the CDR3 is TGTGCCAGCACCCGTAATAGACAGGGTGGAGGCTACACCTTC. It codes for CASTRNRQGGGYTF.

The V call is TRBV6-5, the J call TRBJ2-7, with 8 bases lining up with TRBD2. Germline CDR1 is MNHEY and CDR2 is SVGAGI. The CDR3 sequence is 15 residues long. J lost 3 bases, V lost 0 bases, and 4 bases had no gene match. In nucleotides, the CDR3 is TGTGCCAGCAGTTACTCCCGGGAGGGCTTCTACGAGCAGTACTTC. Amino acid sequence: CASSYSREGFYEQYF.